Given below is one T cell receptor (beta chain) in context. V lost 6 bases and J lost 0, with 13 bases in between. CDR1 and CDR2 (germline): SGDLS, YYNGEE. The CDR3 sequence is 15 residues long. This specimen comes from a study of blood T cell repertoires in COVID-19. Original analysis: Amplification of reference gene primers was used by the study to estimate nucleated cell counts. Sequencing used immunoSEQ multiplex PCR; TCRdb keeps in-frame clones, though not all of them. Clone size and the V and J calls come from that table; the DNA yielded D and trimming. The sample consists of about 200,000 clones, approximately 82% of them appearing once.

The sample comprised PBMCs or T cells enriched from blood (not recorded which). The chain is built from TRBV9 and TRBJ2-1, with D possibly being TRBD2 (6 bases). This receptor was taken from a middle-aged man who had recovered from COVID-19. CDR3 sequence: CASNLDGSSYNEQFF. The CDR3 nucleotides read TGTGCCAGCAACCTAGACGGGAGCTCCTACAATGAGCAGTTCTTC.